Below, 19 T cell receptor beta chains from the same sample are listed, as sequenced in a study of T cells in Graves' hyperthyroidism and ophthalmopathy. Authors of the study amplified TCR beta CDR3 regions from RNA transcripts. The HTBI set primed first-round TCR CDR3 RT-PCR. TCRdb independently ran MiXCR on the multiplex PCR reads; one entry per CDR3 protein. The sample includes hundreds of thousands of distinct CDR3 sequences, approximately 44% seen only once; the top ten take approximately 8.2%. The sample comprised peripheral blood or thyroid tissue (not recorded which). The receptors were sampled from a woman between 18 and 29 years old with Graves' hyperthyroidism.

This clonotype was picked up many times. The chain recombines TRBV7-6 with TRBJ1-6, with TRBD1 matching over 8 bases. The CDR3 is 14 amino acids. J was trimmed by 5 bases and V by 8 bases; bases with no gene match: 5. Looked up from germline, CDR1 is SGHVS and CDR2 is FNYEAQ. The CDR3 protein is CASGSGQDNSPLHF. For the CDR3, the DNA is TGTGCCAGCGGTTCGGGACAGGATAATTCACCCCTCCACTTT.

CDR3 coding DNA: TGTGCCACCAGTGATTCCCAGGGGACTAGCGGGGCCCAAGAGACCCAGTACTTC. As protein: CATSDSQGTSGAQETQYF. V is TRBV24-1 and J is TRBJ2-5, with TRBD2 matching over 13 bases. V trimming: 2 bases; J trimming: 1 base; junction bases outside the gene matches: 6. Looked up from germline, CDR1 is KGHDR and CDR2 is SFDVKD. The CDR3 consists of 18 residues.

The sample holds a few counts of this clonotype. The V and J genes are TRBV7-2 and TRBJ2-7; 9 bases match TRBD2. Germline V gene data show CDR1 as SGHTA and CDR2 as FQGNSA. CDR3 length: 14 amino acids. V dropped 8 bases and J dropped 6; count of bases not matched to a gene: 11. Here the CDR3 reads CASRGAGGPFEQYF. For the CDR3, the DNA is TGTGCCAGCCGGGGGGCGGGAGGGCCGTTCGAGCAGTACTTC.

This clonotype was counted a few times. The chain is built from TRBV5-1 and TRBJ1-2; 8 positions agree with TRBD1. CDR1 is SGHRS and CDR2 is YFSETQ in the germline V gene. V gave up 4 bases and J gave up 8 bases; unmatched junction bases: 13. This CDR3 has 15 amino acids. The CDR3 sequence is CASSPWAGQATGYTF. CDR3 nucleotide sequence: TGCGCCAGCAGCCCCTGGGCGGGACAGGCCACGGGCTACACCTTC.

With regard to this clonotype: With a much larger clone just one base away, this may be a read error. The chain is built from TRBV7-3 and TRBJ1-6; no firm D call. Germline CDR1 reads SGHTA; CDR2 reads FQGTGA. The CDR3 has 13 residues. CDR3 loop: CASSFGRNLPLHF. CDR3 bases: TGTGCCAGCAGCTTCGGCAGAAATTTACCCCTCCACTTT. The full variable domain, with the rest looked up from reference TRBV7-3 and TRBJ1-6, is GAGVSQTPSNKVTEKGKYVELRCDPISGHTALYWYRQSLGQGPEFLIYFQGTGAADDSGLPNDRFFAVRPEGSVSTLKIQRTERGDSAVYLCASSFGRNLPLHFGNGTRLTVT.

The chain carries TRBV29-1 and TRBJ2-2; maybe TRBD1 (6 bases). This CDR3 spans 12 amino acids. From germline, CDR1 is SQVTM and CDR2 ANQGSEA. Trimming shortened V by 8 bases and J by 2 bases, and 9 bases separated the two germline ends. The CDR3 loop is CSLQGNTGELFF. The CDR3, as DNA: TGCAGCCTACAGGGAAACACCGGGGAGCTGTTTTTT.

A remark on this clonotype: A clone one base away is much larger, so this may be a read error. This sequence joins TRBV2 and TRBJ2-5; 8 positions agree with TRBD1. Looked up from germline, CDR1 is SNHLY and CDR2 is FYNNEI. The CDR3 length is 15 residues. CDR3 sequence: CAGSEAWTGPKTQYF. The CDR3, as DNA: TGTGCCGGCAGTGAAGCGTGGACAGGGCCAAAGACCCAGTACTTC.

In its sample, this clonotype was seen a few times. The chain couples TRBV12-3 or TRBV12-4 to TRBJ2-2; D may be TRBD1 (5 bases). The CDR3 is made up of 14 amino acids. V was clipped by 1 base and J by 4 bases, with 7 bases between them. CDR3 protein: CASSLGGRTGELFF. The CDR3 DNA is TGTGCCAGCAGTTTAGGGGGCCGCACCGGGGAGCTGTTTTTT.

This clonotype was picked up many times. The chain couples TRBV7-2 to TRBJ2-7; D is perhaps TRBD1 or TRBD2 (5 bases each). With 0 bases removed from V and 5 bases from J, the gap between germline ends came to 8 bases. Germline assignment: CDR1 SGHTA and CDR2 FQGNSA. CDR3 length: 13 residues. The CDR3 protein is CASSLARGDEQYF. The DNA of the CDR3 is TGTGCCAGCAGCTTAGCGAGGGGTGACGAGCAGTACTTC. The complete variable domain, with remaining parts taken from reference TRBV7-2 and TRBJ2-7, reads GAGVSQSPSNKVTEKGKDVELRCDPISGHTALYWYRQSLGQGLEFLIYFQGNSAPDKSGLPSDRFSAERTGGSVSTLTIQRTQQEDSAVYLCASSLARGDEQYFGPGTRLTVT.

This clonotype was recorded at least ten times. The rearrangement joins TRBV29-1 to TRBJ1-1, with 7 nucleotides matching TRBD1. Trimming took 8 bases from V and 5 from J; bases not matched to a gene: 5. The CDR3 loop spans 11 amino acids. Germline V CDR1 and CDR2: SQVTM, ANQGSEA. The CDR3 sequence is CSIRGGTEAFF. DNA of the CDR3: TGCAGCATCAGGGGGGGAACTGAAGCTTTCTTT.

This chain joins TRBV20-1 and TRBJ1-1; D not certain. The germline gives CDR1 DFQATT, CDR2 SNEGSKA (reference sequence). V lost 0 bases and J 4 bases, leaving 24 bases between the germline ends. The CDR3 covers 18 residues. CDR3 bases: TGCAGTGCTAGAGATCCGTTGGCAGCAGCGCGGGATTTCACTGAAGCTTTCTTT. This gives the protein CSARDPLAAARDFTEAFF.

On this clonotype: A read error is possible here, since a much larger clone lies one base away. This chain connects TRBV7-2 to TRBJ1-6; D is perhaps TRBD1 (6 bases). Germline CDR1 SGHTA, CDR2 FQGNSA. Trimming removed 6 bases from V and 9 bases from J, with 18 bases in between. The CDR3 totals 15 residues. This CDR3 reads CASRNQDSFVSPLHF. The CDR3 region has the DNA TGTGCCAGCAGAAACCAGGACAGTTTTGTTTCACCCCTCCACTTT.

The chain couples TRBV24-1 to TRBJ2-7; D unresolved. Trimming shortened V by 3 bases and J by 7 bases, and 12 bases separated the two germline ends. The germline V gene encodes CDR1 KGHDR and CDR2 SFDVKD. The CDR3 is made up of 13 amino acids. The CDR3: CATSDGQSTEQYF. The CDR3 DNA sequence: TGTGCCACCAGTGATGGCCAGTCCACAGAGCAGTACTTC.

The sample holds one count of this clonotype. This chain joins TRBV24-1 and TRBJ2-2, with D uncertain. With 0 bases removed from V and 0 bases from J, the gap between germline ends came to 7 bases. In germline, CDR1 is KGHDR, CDR2 SFDVKD. This CDR3 is 16 amino acids long. The CDR3 sequence: CATSDLISANTGELFF. DNA for the CDR3: TGTGCCACCAGTGATTTGATAAGCGCGAACACCGGGGAGCTGTTTTTT.

This chain joins TRBV10-3 and TRBJ2-2; 9 bases line up with TRBD1. Trimming at V came to 6 bases and at J to 4 bases, leaving 3 bases not matched to a gene. Per germline, CDR1 ENHRY and CDR2 SYGVKD. The CDR3 spans 14 residues. The DNA of the CDR3 is TGTGCCATCAGCCCGGGACAGGGCACCGGGGAGCTGTTTTTT. This gives the protein CAISPGQGTGELFF.

The chain uses TRBV10-2 and TRBJ2-7; 13 bases fit TRBD2. Germline V gene lookup returns CDR1 WSHSY and CDR2 SAAADI. V lost 3 bases and J lost 5; bases outside the gene matches: 13. The length of the CDR3 is 18 residues. The CDR3 is CASSDWGLAGRGGNEQYF. The CDR3 nucleotides are TGCGCCAGCAGTGACTGGGGACTAGCGGGACGGGGGGGCAACGAGCAGTACTTC.

In this sample, this clonotype turned up a few times. The rearrangement links TRBV7-2 to TRBJ1-5, with TRBD1 matching 7 bases. There are 15 residues in the CDR3. V shed 7 bases, J shed 1 base, and the junction held 7 bases outside the gene matches. From germline, CDR1 is SGHTA and CDR2 FQGNSA. Here the CDR3 DNA reads TGTGCCAGCACCGTGGGCAGGGGGAGCAATCAGCCCCAGCATTTT. Its translation is CASTVGRGSNQPQHF.

This clonotype was counted between two and nine times. The chain uses TRBV13 and TRBJ1-2; tentatively, D is TRBD1 (5 bases). CDR3 length: 12 residues. The germline V and J ends were trimmed by 6 bases and 8 bases, with 13 bases remaining between them. Germline V gene lookup returns CDR1 PRHDT and CDR2 FYEKMQ (reference sequence). CDR3 protein: CASSRQLGGYTF. The CDR3 bases are TGTGCCAGCAGTCGACAGCTTGGGGGCTACACCTTC.

On this clonotype itself: A junction end diverges from the germline sequence, so it may reflect a read error. The V and J genes are TRBV7-9 and TRBJ1-1; no definite D call. Germline V gene lookup returns CDR1 SEHNR and CDR2 FQNEAQ (reference sequence). This CDR3 comprises 13 residues. The CDR3 DNA reads as TGTACCAGCAGCAACCCACGGCTCCCTGAAGCTTTCTTT. This sequence encodes CTSSNPRLPEAFF. Full variable domain (missing parts from reference TRBV7-9 and TRBJ1-1): DTGVSQNPRHKITKRGQNVTFRCDPISEHNRLYWYRQTLGQGPEFLTYFQNEAQLEKSRLLSDRFSAERPKGSFSTLEIQRTEQGDSAMYLCTSSNPRLPEAFFGQGTRLTVV.